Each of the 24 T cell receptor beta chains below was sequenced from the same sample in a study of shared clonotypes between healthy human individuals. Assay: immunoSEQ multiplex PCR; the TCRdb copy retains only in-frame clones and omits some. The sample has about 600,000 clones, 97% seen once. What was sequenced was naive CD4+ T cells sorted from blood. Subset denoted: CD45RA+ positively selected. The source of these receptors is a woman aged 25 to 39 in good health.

This chain's CDR3 is CASSLERTSGEQYF. The DNA for the CDR3 is TGTGCCAGCAGCTTGGAGAGGACTAGCGGTGAGCAGTACTTC. The chain is built from TRBV7-9 and TRBJ2-7; 10 bases are a match to TRBD2. This CDR3 is built from 14 residues. J was trimmed by 7 bases and V by 3 bases; bases with no gene match: 6. Germline CDR1 reads SEHNR; CDR2 reads FQNEAQ (reference sequence).

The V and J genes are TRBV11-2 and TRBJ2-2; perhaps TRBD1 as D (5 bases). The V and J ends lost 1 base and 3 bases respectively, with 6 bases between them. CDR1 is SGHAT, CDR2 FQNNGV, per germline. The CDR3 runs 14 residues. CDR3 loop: CASSLGQYTGELFF. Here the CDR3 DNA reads TGTGCCAGCAGCTTAGGACAGTACACCGGGGAGCTGTTTTTT.

CDR3 region: CASSIEGRRAGYTF. CDR3 DNA: TGTGCCAGTAGTATAGAGGGCAGGAGGGCTGGCTACACCTTC. This chain joins TRBV19 and TRBJ1-2, with unresolved D. Germline CDR1 reads LNHDA; CDR2 reads SQIVND (reference sequence). The CDR3 loop spans 14 amino acids. V lost 0 bases, J lost 7 bases, and 12 bases lay in between.

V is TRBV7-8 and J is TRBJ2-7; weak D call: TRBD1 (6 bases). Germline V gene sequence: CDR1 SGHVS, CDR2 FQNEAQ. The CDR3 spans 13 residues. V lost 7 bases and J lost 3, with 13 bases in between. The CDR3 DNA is TGTGCCAGCACTCTGGGGGCGGTCTACGAGCAGTACTTC. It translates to CASTLGAVYEQYF.

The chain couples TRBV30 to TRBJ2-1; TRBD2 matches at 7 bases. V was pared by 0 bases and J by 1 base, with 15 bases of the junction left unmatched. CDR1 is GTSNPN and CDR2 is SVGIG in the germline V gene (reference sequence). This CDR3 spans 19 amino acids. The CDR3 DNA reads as TGTGCCTGGAGTGTCGGTAGCGGGCTCCGTCTAGGTTCCTACAATGAGCAGTTCTTC. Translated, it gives CAWSVGSGLRLGSYNEQFF. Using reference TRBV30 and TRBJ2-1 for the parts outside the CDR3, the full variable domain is SQTIHQWPATLVQPVGSPLSLECTVEGTSNPNLYWYRQAAGRGLQLLFYSVGIGQISSEVPQNLSASRPQDRQFILSSKKLLLSDSGFYLCAWSVGSGLRLGSYNEQFFGPGTRLTVL.

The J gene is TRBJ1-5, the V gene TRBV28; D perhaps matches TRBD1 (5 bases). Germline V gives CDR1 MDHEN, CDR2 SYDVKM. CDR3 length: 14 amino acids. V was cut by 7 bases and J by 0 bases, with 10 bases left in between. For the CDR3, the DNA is TGTGCCAGCATCGAGGGGAATAGCAATCAGCCCCAGCATTTT. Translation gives CASIEGNSNQPQHF.

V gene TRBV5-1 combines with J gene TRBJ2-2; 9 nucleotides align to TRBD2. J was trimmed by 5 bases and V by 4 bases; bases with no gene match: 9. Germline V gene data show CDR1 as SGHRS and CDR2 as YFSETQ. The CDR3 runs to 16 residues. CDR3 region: CASSPAAGGPTGELFF. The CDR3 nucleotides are TGCGCCAGCAGCCCGGCGGCGGGAGGGCCTACCGGGGAGCTGTTTTTT.

CDR3 in DNA: TGTGCCAGCCGCTCGAGGACCTCCACAGATACGCAGTATTTT. Encoded protein: CASRSRTSTDTQYF. This chain connects TRBV6-6 to TRBJ2-3; D uncertain. Per germline, CDR1 MNHNY and CDR2 SVGAGI (reference sequence). This CDR3 spans 14 amino acids. Trimming took off 8 bases at V and 2 bases at J, with 14 bases between the two ends.

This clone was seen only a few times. The CDR3 sequence is CASSHLAGETQYF. The CDR3 DNA follows: TGCGCCAGCAGCCACCTAGCGGGAGAGACCCAGTACTTC. V usage is TRBV5-1 and J usage is TRBJ2-5; TRBD2 agrees at 8 bases. The CDR3 runs to 13 residues. Germline V gene lookup returns CDR1 SGHRS and CDR2 YFSETQ. V lost 4 bases to trimming and J lost 4 bases; unmatched junction nucleotides: 3.

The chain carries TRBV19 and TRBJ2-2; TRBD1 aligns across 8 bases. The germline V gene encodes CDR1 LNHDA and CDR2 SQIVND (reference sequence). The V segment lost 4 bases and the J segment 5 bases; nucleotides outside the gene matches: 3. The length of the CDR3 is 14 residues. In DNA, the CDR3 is TGTGCCAGTAGTAGGACAGGGTGGACCGGGGAGCTGTTTTTT. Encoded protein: CASSRTGWTGELFF.

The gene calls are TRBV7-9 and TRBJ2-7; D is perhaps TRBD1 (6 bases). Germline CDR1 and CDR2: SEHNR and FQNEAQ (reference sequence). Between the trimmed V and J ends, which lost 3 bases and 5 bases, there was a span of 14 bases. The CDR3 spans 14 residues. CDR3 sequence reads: CASSFLQGTDEQYF. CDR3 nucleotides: TGTGCCAGCAGCTTCCTTCAGGGGACCGACGAGCAGTACTTC.

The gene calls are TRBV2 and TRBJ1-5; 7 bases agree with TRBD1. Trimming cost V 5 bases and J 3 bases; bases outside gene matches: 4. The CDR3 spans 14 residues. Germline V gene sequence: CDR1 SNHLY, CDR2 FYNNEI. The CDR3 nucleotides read TGTGCCAGCAGTTACCAGGGGGACAATCAGCCCCAGCATTTT. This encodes CASSYQGDNQPQHF.

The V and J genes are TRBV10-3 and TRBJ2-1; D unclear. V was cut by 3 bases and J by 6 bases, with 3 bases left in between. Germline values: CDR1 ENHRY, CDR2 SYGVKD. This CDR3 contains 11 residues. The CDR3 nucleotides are TGTGCCATCAGTGACAGCAATGAGCAGTTCTTC. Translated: CAISDSNEQFF.

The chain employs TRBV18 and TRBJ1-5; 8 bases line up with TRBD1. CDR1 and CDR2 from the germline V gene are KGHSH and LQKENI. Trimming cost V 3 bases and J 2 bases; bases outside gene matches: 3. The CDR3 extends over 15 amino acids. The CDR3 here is CASSPTGGRNQPQHF. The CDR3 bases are TGTGCCAGCTCACCTACAGGGGGACGCAATCAGCCCCAGCATTTT.

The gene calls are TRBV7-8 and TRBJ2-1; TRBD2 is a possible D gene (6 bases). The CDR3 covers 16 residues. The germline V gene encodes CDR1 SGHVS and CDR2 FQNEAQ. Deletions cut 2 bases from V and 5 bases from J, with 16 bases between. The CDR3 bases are TGTGCCAGCAGCTTAATCCCCCGGGGCGGGAACAATGAGCAGTTCTTC. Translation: CASSLIPRGGNNEQFF. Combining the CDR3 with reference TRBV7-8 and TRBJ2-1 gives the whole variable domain GAGVSQSPRYKVAKRGQDVALRCDPISGHVSLFWYQQALGQGPEFLTYFQNEAQLDKSGLPSDRFFAERPEGSVSTLKIQRTQQEDSAVYLCASSLIPRGGNNEQFFGPGTRLTVL.

For the CDR3, the DNA is TGTGCCAGCAGCCCCGTGGCCGGGGGGAACACCATATATTTT. It codes for CASSPVAGGNTIYF. The rearrangement links TRBV5-6 to TRBJ1-3, with D perhaps TRBD1 (5 bases). The CDR3 contains 14 residues. Germline lookup yields CDR1 SGHDT and CDR2 YYEEEE. V dropped 4 bases and J dropped 7 bases, with 15 bases sitting between them.

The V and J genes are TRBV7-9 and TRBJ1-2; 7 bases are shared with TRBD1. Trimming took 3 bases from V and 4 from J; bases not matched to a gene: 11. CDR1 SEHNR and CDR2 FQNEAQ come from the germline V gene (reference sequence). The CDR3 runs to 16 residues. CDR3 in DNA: TGTGCCAGCAGCTTCGACAGCCAACCAGGGGGCTATGGCTACACCTTC. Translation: CASSFDSQPGGYGYTF.

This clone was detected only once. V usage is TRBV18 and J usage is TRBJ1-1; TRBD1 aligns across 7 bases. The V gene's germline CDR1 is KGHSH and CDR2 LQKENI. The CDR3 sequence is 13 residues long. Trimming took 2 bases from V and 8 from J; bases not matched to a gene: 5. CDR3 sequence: CASSPIGTVEAFF. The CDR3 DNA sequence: TGTGCCAGCTCACCAATAGGGACAGTGGAAGCTTTCTTT. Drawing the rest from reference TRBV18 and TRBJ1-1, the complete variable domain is NAGVMQNPRHLVRRRGQEARLRCSPMKGHSHVYWYRQLPEEGLKFMVYLQKENIIDESGMPKERFSAEFPKEGPSILRIQQVVRGDSAAYFCASSPIGTVEAFFGQGTRLTVV.

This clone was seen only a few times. The CDR3 loop is CASQGANYEQYF. The CDR3 DNA reads TGCGCCAGCCAAGGGGCGAACTACGAGCAGTACTTC. V usage is TRBV10-2 and J usage is TRBJ2-7; D perhaps matches TRBD1 (5 bases). The germline V gene has CDR1 WSHSY and CDR2 SAAADI. The V end lost 8 bases, the J end lost 3 bases, and 11 bases lay between the germline ends. The CDR3 totals 12 residues.

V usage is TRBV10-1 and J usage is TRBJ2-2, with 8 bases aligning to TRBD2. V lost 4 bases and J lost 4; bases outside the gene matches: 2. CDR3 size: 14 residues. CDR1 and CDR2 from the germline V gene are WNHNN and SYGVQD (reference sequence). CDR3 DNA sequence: TGCGCCAGCAGTGTCGGGGGGGGCACCGGGGAGCTGTTTTTT. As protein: CASSVGGGTGELFF.

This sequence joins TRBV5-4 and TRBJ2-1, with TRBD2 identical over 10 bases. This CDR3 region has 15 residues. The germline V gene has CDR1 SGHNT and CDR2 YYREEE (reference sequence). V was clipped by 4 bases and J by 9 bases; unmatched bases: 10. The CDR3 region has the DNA TGTGCCAGCAGCCCCGAGAATAGCGGGAGGAGTGAGCAGTTCTTC. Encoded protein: CASSPENSGRSEQFF. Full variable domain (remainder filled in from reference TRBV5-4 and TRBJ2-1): ETGVTQSPTHLIKTRGQQVTLRCSSQSGHNTVSWYQQALGQGPQFIFQYYREEENGRGNFPPRFSGLQFPNYSSELNVNALELDDSALYLCASSPENSGRSEQFFGPGTRLTVL.

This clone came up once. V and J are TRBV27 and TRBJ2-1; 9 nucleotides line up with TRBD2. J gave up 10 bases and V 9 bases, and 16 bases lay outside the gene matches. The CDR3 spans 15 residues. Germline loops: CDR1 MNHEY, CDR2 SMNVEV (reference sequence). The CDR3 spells CASSRGGPAGGEQFF. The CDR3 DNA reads TGTGCCAGTTCCCGGGGCGGACCGGCGGGGGGGGAGCAGTTCTTC.

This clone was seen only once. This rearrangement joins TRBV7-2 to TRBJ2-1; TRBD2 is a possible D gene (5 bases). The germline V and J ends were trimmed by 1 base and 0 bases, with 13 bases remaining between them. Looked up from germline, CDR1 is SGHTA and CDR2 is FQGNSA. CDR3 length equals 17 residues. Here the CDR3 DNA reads TGTGCCAGCAGCTTAGTGGCGGGTATGAGCTCCTACAATGAGCAGTTCTTC. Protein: CASSLVAGMSSYNEQFF.

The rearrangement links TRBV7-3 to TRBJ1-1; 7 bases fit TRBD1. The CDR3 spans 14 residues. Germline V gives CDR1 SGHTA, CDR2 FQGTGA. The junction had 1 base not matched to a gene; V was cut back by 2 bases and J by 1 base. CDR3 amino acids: CASSLQGGNTEAFF. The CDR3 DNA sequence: TGTGCCAGCAGCTTACAGGGGGGGAACACTGAAGCTTTCTTT.